This T cell receptor (beta chain) was retrieved from a study of metastatic and nonmetastatic thyroid tumors. Study context: Comparison of repertoires was carried out across blood and tumor or nodule tissue from malignant and benign thyroid patients.

Thyroid surgery was preceded by no treatment in any patient. Concerning this clone: Its antigen is currently unknown. An end of the junction does not agree with germline; a read error may underlie this.

In the authors' workflow: Researchers built a distant-metastasis classifier for papillary thyroid cancer that drew on CDR3 differences across clinicopathological groups. TCRdb reprocessed the PCR reads via MiXCR. TCRdb, not the authors, supplied the V and J calls. In the table there are 40,000 to 55,000 clones, approximately 15% of which are singletons. General study findings and limits: The reported finding was significantly higher TCR beta diversity in malignant thyroid tumors relative to benign nodules, in blood and tumor.

The sample comprised blood. This receptor was obtained from a female donor with papillary thyroid cancer or a benign thyroid nodule (not recorded which). Some clones in this sample may be carry-over from other donors' samples.

Here the CDR3 DNA reads TGTGCTATCAGCGCAACAGGGACCCCGACCTACGAGCAGTACTTC. Translated, it gives CAISATGTPTYEQYF. This chain joins TRBV10-3 and TRBJ2-7; the D gene is possibly TRBD1 (6 bases). CDR1 and CDR2 (germline): ENHRY, SYGVKD. The CDR3 spans 15 residues.